Presented here are 8 T cell receptor beta chains from one specimen sequenced in a study of cytomegalovirus exposure and HLA in healthy donors. It was with 60 Vbeta and 13 Jbeta primers that the PCR ran. Using immunoSEQ multiplex PCR, the repertoire was profiled, and TCRdb retains in-frame clones only, with some absent. The table has over 150,000 clones, about 82% seen once; the top ten hold approximately 2.4%. The sample was PBMCs. All receptors derive from a male donor in good health and CMV-seronegative.

The chain couples TRBV28 to TRBJ2-7; no clear D gene. The CDR3 is 16 amino acids. V lost 5 bases, J lost 3 bases, and 20 bases lay in between. In germline, CDR1 is MDHEN, CDR2 SYDVKM. The CDR3 region is CASSPNLLGSGYEQYF. The CDR3 DNA sequence: TGTGCCAGCAGTCCCAACCTACTTGGTTCGGGCTACGAGCAGTACTTC.

The rearrangement uses TRBV6-1 and TRBJ2-7, with D possibly TRBD1 on 6 matching bases. Germline V gene lookup returns CDR1 MNHNS and CDR2 SASEGT. The CDR3 covers 12 residues. V gave up 6 bases and J gave up 2 bases, with 8 bases separating them. Here the CDR3 reads CASRQGTYEQYF. CDR3 sequence (DNA): TGTGCCAGCAGGCAGGGGACCTACGAGCAGTACTTC.

This clone was seen only once. The rearrangement links TRBV9 to TRBJ2-5; TRBD1 is a possible D gene (6 bases). CDR3 length equals 13 residues. CDR1 SGDLS and CDR2 YYNGEE come from the germline V gene. V was pared by 2 bases and J by 5 bases, with 10 bases between. The CDR3 region has the DNA TGTGCCAGCAGCGTCACAGGGTTGGAGACCCAGTACTTC. Translated, it gives CASSVTGLETQYF.

The chain has TRBV6-5 and TRBJ1-1, with D unresolved. The V gene lost 4 bases and the J gene lost 5 bases, with 14 bases spanning the gap. CDR3 length: 14 residues. Germline V gene data show CDR1 as MNHEY and CDR2 as SVGAGI. The CDR3 sequence: CASSLFERGTEAFF. The CDR3 coding sequence is TGTGCCAGCAGTTTATTCGAGAGAGGGACTGAAGCTTTCTTT.

V is TRBV6-5 and J is TRBJ2-5; the match to TRBD2 covers 7 bases. CDR1 and CDR2 from the germline V gene are MNHEY and SVGAGI. There are 16 residues in the CDR3. Unmatched junction bases numbered 6, after V lost 0 bases and J lost 2 bases. CDR3 nucleotide sequence: TGTGCCAGCAGTTACTCGTACGGCGGGGGACAAGAGACCCAGTACTTC. It encodes CASSYSYGGGQETQYF.

In DNA form, the CDR3 reads TGTGCCAGCAGCGGGGCTAGCGGGAGGTTGGGACAAGAGACCCAGTACTTC. Its translation: CASSGASGRLGQETQYF. The chain uses TRBV9 and TRBJ2-5, with 11 bases aligning to TRBD2. Per the germline V gene, CDR1 is SGDLS and CDR2 is YYNGEE. Unmatched junction bases numbered 9, after V lost 3 bases and J lost 2 bases. The CDR3 spans 17 residues.

The chain joins TRBV30 to TRBJ1-5; TRBD1 matches 11 bases. The germline gives CDR1 GTSNPN, CDR2 SVGIG (reference sequence). The CDR3 covers 16 residues. Trimming at V came to 1 base and at J to 9 bases, leaving 11 bases not matched to a gene. CDR3 coding DNA: TGTGCCTGGAGTGGAATTGGGACAGGGGGTTCAGGGCCCCAGCATTTT. Amino acids: CAWSGIGTGGSGPQHF. Full variable domain (remainder filled in from reference TRBV30 and TRBJ1-5): SQTIHQWPATLVQPVGSPLSLECTVEGTSNPNLYWYRQAAGRGLQLLFYSVGIGQISSEVPQNLSASRPQDRQFILSSKKLLLSDSGFYLCAWSGIGTGGSGPQHFGDGTRLSIL.

This sequence joins TRBV9 and TRBJ2-1; TRBD2 matches at 10 bases. The CDR3 has 15 amino acids. Germline CDR1 and CDR2: SGDLS and YYNGEE. The trim removed 3 bases at V and 3 bases at J, leaving 3 bases unmatched. CDR3 region: CASSEGLADYNEQFF. CDR3 nucleotide sequence: TGTGCCAGCAGCGAAGGACTAGCGGACTACAATGAGCAGTTCTTC.